These T cell receptor beta chains were read from a single sample in a study of blood T cell repertoires in COVID-19. Profiling relied on immunoSEQ multiplex PCR, and the TCRdb table lists in-frame clones only, not all of them. This sample yields about 160,000 clones, of which more than 75% are seen a single time; around 1.1% belongs to the top ten. Input material: peripheral blood. The receptors were gathered from a man in his forties or fifties with acute or convalescent COVID-19. Each CDR3 is given with its conserved first and last residue. Fields, in order: CDR3 DNA, CDR3 protein, D gene, J gene, V gene, clone size. The D gene is left open where the match is weak. The size entry is marked missing in some rows and otherwise reads once, few, many or a size class.

cdr3_nt: TGTGCCAGCAGTGCAAACGTAAGAGCTAACTATGGCTACACCTTC
cdr3_aa: CASSANVRANYGYTF
d_call: -
j_call: TRBJ1-2
v_call: TRBV9
clone_size: -

cdr3_nt: TGTGCCAGCAGTCTTAAACGGGGGGGCTACGAGCAGTACTTC
cdr3_aa: CASSLKRGGYEQYF
d_call: TRBD2
j_call: TRBJ2-7
v_call: TRBV7-9
clone_size: -

cdr3_nt: TGCGCCAGCAGCCCCGGGACAGGGGTGGTAGGTGAAAAACTGTTTTTT
cdr3_aa: CASSPGTGVVGEKLFF
d_call: TRBD1
j_call: TRBJ1-4
v_call: TRBV5-1
clone_size: -

cdr3_nt: TGTGCCAGTAGTACGCAACTATCGGACTTATCTCGGTTCTTC
cdr3_aa: CASSTQLSDLSRFF
d_call: -
j_call: TRBJ2-1
v_call: TRBV19
clone_size: -

cdr3_nt: TGTGCCAGCAGCTTCAGGACAGGGACCACTGAAGCTTTCTTT
cdr3_aa: CASSFRTGTTEAFF
d_call: TRBD1
j_call: TRBJ1-1
v_call: TRBV3-1/TRBV3-2
clone_size: -

cdr3_nt: TGTGCCGCCAACTCAGGGGGCTTTGGCTACACCTTC
cdr3_aa: CAANSGGFGYTF
d_call: TRBD1
j_call: TRBJ1-2
v_call: TRBV6-5
clone_size: -

cdr3_nt: TGTGCTAGTGGGACCGACAGTGTACGGGTCTTT
cdr3_aa: CASGTDSVRVF
d_call: -
j_call: TRBJ1-1
v_call: TRBV12-5
clone_size: few

cdr3_nt: TGTGCCAGCAGCTTCCAGGGCGCCGGTATGAACACTGAAGCTTTCTTT
cdr3_aa: CASSFQGAGMNTEAFF
d_call: -
j_call: TRBJ1-1
v_call: TRBV7-3
clone_size: -

cdr3_nt: TGTGCCAGCAGTTCAGGGTTAGATACGCAGTATTTT
cdr3_aa: CASSSGLDTQYF
d_call: -
j_call: TRBJ2-3
v_call: TRBV11-3
clone_size: -

cdr3_nt: TGTGCCAGCAGCCTCTATCCGGGACAGGTAACCTTC
cdr3_aa: CASSLYPGQVTF
d_call: TRBD1
j_call: TRBJ1-2
v_call: TRBV3-1/TRBV3-2
clone_size: -

cdr3_nt: TGTGCCAGCAGTTACTCTGGTCCAGGGGGAGGCTATGGCTACACCTTC
cdr3_aa: CASSYSGPGGGYGYTF
d_call: TRBD1
j_call: TRBJ1-2
v_call: TRBV6-5
clone_size: -

cdr3_nt: TGTGCCAGCAGCCGAGGCCGGGATCCAAATAACGAGCAGTACTTC
cdr3_aa: CASSRGRDPNNEQYF
d_call: -
j_call: TRBJ2-7
v_call: TRBV6-5
clone_size: -

cdr3_nt: TGTGCCAGCTCACCTCAGGGGGAGACGGGTTCACCCCTCCACTTT
cdr3_aa: CASSPQGETGSPLHF
d_call: TRBD1
j_call: TRBJ1-6
v_call: TRBV18
clone_size: -

cdr3_nt: TGTGCCAGCAGTTTATTGGGACAGGGGCCGAACACTGAAGCTTTCTTT
cdr3_aa: CASSLLGQGPNTEAFF
d_call: TRBD1
j_call: TRBJ1-1
v_call: TRBV28
clone_size: -

cdr3_nt: TGTGCCAGTAGTACCCAGACGACAGGGGCACAGCATTTT
cdr3_aa: CASSTQTTGAQHF
d_call: TRBD1
j_call: TRBJ1-5
v_call: TRBV19
clone_size: -

cdr3_nt: TGTGCCAGCAGGGGACAGTGGAACACTGAAGCTTTCTTT
cdr3_aa: CASRGQWNTEAFF
d_call: TRBD1
j_call: TRBJ1-1
v_call: TRBV28
clone_size: -

cdr3_nt: TGTGCCAGCAGCTTGGGGCCTGAGGGGGACTACGAGCAGTACTTC
cdr3_aa: CASSLGPEGDYEQYF
d_call: -
j_call: TRBJ2-7
v_call: TRBV5-6
clone_size: -

cdr3_nt: TGTGCCTGGAGTTTGTCTAGAAGAGGCAGTCGAAATTCACCCCTCCACTTT
cdr3_aa: CAWSLSRRGSRNSPLHF
d_call: -
j_call: TRBJ1-6
v_call: TRBV30
clone_size: -

cdr3_nt: TGTGCCTGGAGGGACGGGAGTGGCATGAACACTGAAGCTTTCTTT
cdr3_aa: CAWRDGSGMNTEAFF
d_call: -
j_call: TRBJ1-1
v_call: TRBV30
clone_size: once

cdr3_nt: TGTGCCAGCAGCTTGGACCTTAGCGGGGTAGGAGAAGAGACCCAGTACTTC
cdr3_aa: CASSLDLSGVGEETQYF
d_call: TRBD2
j_call: TRBJ2-5
v_call: TRBV5-4
clone_size: -

cdr3_nt: TGTGCCACCAGTGACTCCGACAGGGTGGTCACCGGGGAGCTGTTTTTT
cdr3_aa: CATSDSDRVVTGELFF
d_call: TRBD1
j_call: TRBJ2-2
v_call: TRBV24-1
clone_size: -

cdr3_nt: TGTGCCAGCAGCCCGAGGCCTATGAACACTGAAGCTTTCTTT
cdr3_aa: CASSPRPMNTEAFF
d_call: -
j_call: TRBJ1-1
v_call: TRBV9
clone_size: -

cdr3_nt: TGTGCCAGCTTCGAACAGGGCTCTACTGGCTACACCTTC
cdr3_aa: CASFEQGSTGYTF
d_call: -
j_call: TRBJ1-2
v_call: TRBV6-5
clone_size: -